This T cell receptor beta chain came from a study of shared clonotypes between healthy human individuals. Study information: Researchers assigned three CD4 naive, three CD4 memory, two CD8 naive and one CD8 memory plate to each donor.

Naive CD8 isolation took CD45RO-negative cells positively selected for CCR7 and excluded terminally differentiated effector memory CD45RA+ cells. Donors comprised healthy HIV-negative adults lacking recent acute infections or vaccinations. Libraries were prepared by immunoSEQ multiplex PCR; TCRdb keeps only in-frame clonotypes and omits some of them. The data contain about 2.1 million clones, about 93% of them seen just once; the ten biggest clones take up about 1.7%. With 1 base clipped from V and 2 bases from J, the junction kept 12 bases outside the gene matches. The CDR3 is made up of 18 amino acids. Germline CDR1 SGHTA, CDR2 FQGNSA. With respect to this clone: Its cognate antigen is unknown.

Study findings and constraints: Non-shared clonotypes displayed generation probabilities falling below those of clonotypes present in all four donors. Measured sharing among donors was expected to vary with sequencing depth.

The rearrangement uses TRBV7-2 and TRBJ2-3, with 7 bases identical to TRBD2. The specimen was naive CD8+ T cells from PBMCs. The sequence was obtained from a man younger than 30 in good health. Some clones in this sample may be carry-over from other donors' samples. CDR3 sequence: CASSLVHPLADPTDTQYF. Here the CDR3 DNA reads TGTGCCAGCAGCTTAGTCCACCCTCTAGCGGACCCCACAGATACGCAGTATTTT.